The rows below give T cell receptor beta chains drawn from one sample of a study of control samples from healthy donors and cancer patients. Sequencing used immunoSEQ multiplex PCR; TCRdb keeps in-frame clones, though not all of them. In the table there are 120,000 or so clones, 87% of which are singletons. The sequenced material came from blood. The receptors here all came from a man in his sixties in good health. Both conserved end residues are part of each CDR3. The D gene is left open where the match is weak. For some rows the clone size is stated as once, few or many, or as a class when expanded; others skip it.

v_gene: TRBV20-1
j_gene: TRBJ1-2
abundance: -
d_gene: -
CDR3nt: TGCAGTGCTACGGCAGATGGCTACACCTTC
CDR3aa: CSATADGYTF

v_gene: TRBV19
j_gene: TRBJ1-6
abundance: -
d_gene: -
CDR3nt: TGTGCCAGTATGACAGGCGCAAATTCACCCCTCCACTTT
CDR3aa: CASMTGANSPLHF

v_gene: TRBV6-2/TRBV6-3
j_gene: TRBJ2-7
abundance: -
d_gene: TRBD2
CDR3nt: TGTGCCAGCAGTTACCCCCTTCTAGCGGGGATCGACTACGAGCAGTACTTC
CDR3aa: CASSYPLLAGIDYEQYF

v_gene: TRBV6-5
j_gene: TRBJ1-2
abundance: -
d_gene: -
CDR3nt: TGTGCCAGCCGAAGAGGGCCTAACTATGGCTACACCTTC
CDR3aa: CASRRGPNYGYTF

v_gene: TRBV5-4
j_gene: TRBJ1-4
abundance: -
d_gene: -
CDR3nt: TGTGCCAGCAGCTGGGAGGGCAGGGCTAATGAAAAACTGTTTTTT
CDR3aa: CASSWEGRANEKLFF

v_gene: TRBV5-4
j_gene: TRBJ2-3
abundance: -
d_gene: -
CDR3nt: TGTGCCAGCAGCTTAAGAGTACTCGGGAGCACAGATACGCAGTATTTT
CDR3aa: CASSLRVLGSTDTQYF

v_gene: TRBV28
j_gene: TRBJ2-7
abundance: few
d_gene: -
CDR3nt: TGTGCCAGCAGTCCCGGGGGAATCCTCTACGAGCAGTACTTC
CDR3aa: CASSPGGILYEQYF

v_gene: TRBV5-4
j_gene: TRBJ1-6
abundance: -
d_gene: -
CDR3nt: TGTGCCAGCAGCTTGACCGGGTATGATTCACCCCTCCACTTT
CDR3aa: CASSLTGYDSPLHF

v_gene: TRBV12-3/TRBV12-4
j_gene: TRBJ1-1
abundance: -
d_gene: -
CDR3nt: TGTGCCAGCAGTTTGGAGGGCCAGGCTGAAGCTTTCTTT
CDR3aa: CASSLEGQAEAFF

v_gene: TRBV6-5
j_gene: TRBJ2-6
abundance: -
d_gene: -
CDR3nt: TGTGCCAGCAGTTACGCCTACTCTGGGGCCAACGTCCTGACTTTC
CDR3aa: CASSYAYSGANVLTF